This section outlines one T cell receptor (beta chain) sequence together with its context. The junction departs from germline at one end; a sequencing error may be responsible. Other DNA sequences of this sample code for an identical CDR3. Original processing notes: Cell counts per sample came from amplifying reference gene primers. TCRdb's copy holds only in-frame clones and misses some; the assay was immunoSEQ multiplex PCR. Clone size and the V and J calls come from that table; the DNA yielded D and trimming. The sample has more than 85,000 clones; 81% are singletons. The sample originates from a study of blood T cell repertoires in COVID-19. The CDR3 consists of 16 residues. From germline, CDR1 is LNHDA and CDR2 SQIVND (reference sequence).

The sequenced sample consisted of peripheral blood. The chain couples TRBV19 to TRBJ1-2; the match to TRBD1 covers 7 bases. The receptor's source is a woman in her seventies with acute or convalescent COVID-19. The CDR3 DNA sequence: TGTGCCAGTAGTATCGATCCGGGACAGCGAGACTATGGTTACACCTTC. Amino acid sequence: CASSIDPGQRDYGYTF.